This TCR beta chain was found in a study of beta chain features in type 1 diabetes. Study background: Examination spanned 100 million to 120 million sorted cells from all samples.

CDR3 length equals 17 residues. CDR1 LGHNA and CDR2 YSLEER come from the germline V gene. Losses at the gene ends were 6 bases for V and 5 bases for J; bases not matched to a gene: 16. Of the isolated RNA, all was reverse transcribed, and so the sequenced material was expressed TCRB transcripts. It was found that naive, central memory and regulatory T cell samples averaged about 3.57 million reads. Repertoires were generated with immunoSEQ multiplex PCR, while TCRdb's copy carries only in-frame clones and drops some. The table records over 700,000 clones, roughly 15% of them present only once. Sorted populations were all over 98% pure.

Sequenced sample: naive CD4+ T cells from blood. The clonotype comes from a woman aged 18-29 years in good health. This chain joins TRBV4-3 and TRBJ2-1; 7 bases are a match to TRBD1. CDR3 bases: TGCGCCAGCAGGGGGGCGTCCTCAGGGGGAGCGGACAATGAGCAGTTCTTC. Its translation is CASRGASSGGADNEQFF.